A single sample gave rise to the 2 T cell receptor beta chains below, sequenced in a study of a mutant IDH1 vaccine in newly diagnosed glioma. The sample's time point: week 35, safety follow-up. Topical imiquimod accompanied each vaccine dose, which consisted of 300 ug of mutant IDH1 20-mer peptide. For these receptors, no antigen is known. The table came from immunoSEQ multiplex PCR; TCRdb's copy has only in-frame clones and leaves some out. This sample yields about 46,000 clones, of which about 92% are seen a single time; roughly 2.4% belongs to the top ten. The specimen was PBMCs, collected from a glioma patient whose treatment included an IDH1 peptide vaccine. The receptors originated from a man over 45 with glioma.

The chain combines TRBV27 with TRBJ2-7, with D possibly called TRBD1 or TRBD2 (5 bases each). Germline values: CDR1 MNHEY, CDR2 SMNVEV (reference sequence). The length of the CDR3 is 15 residues. Trimming pared 5 bases from V and 3 bases from J, leaving 17 bases between. Written as DNA, the CDR3 is TGTGCCAGCAGTGCCCTAGGGACGGCAGACTACGAGCAGTACTTC. Its translation: CASSALGTADYEQYF.

The gene calls are TRBV6-6 and TRBJ1-1, with 7 nucleotides matching TRBD1. This CDR3 spans 14 amino acids. Germline CDR1 is MNHNY and CDR2 is SVGAGI (reference sequence). Trimming cost V 6 bases and J 4 bases; bases outside gene matches: 8. The CDR3 region has the DNA TGTGCCAGCAGCACTACTCCAGGGGGCACTGAAGCTTTCTTT. This codes for CASSTTPGGTEAFF.